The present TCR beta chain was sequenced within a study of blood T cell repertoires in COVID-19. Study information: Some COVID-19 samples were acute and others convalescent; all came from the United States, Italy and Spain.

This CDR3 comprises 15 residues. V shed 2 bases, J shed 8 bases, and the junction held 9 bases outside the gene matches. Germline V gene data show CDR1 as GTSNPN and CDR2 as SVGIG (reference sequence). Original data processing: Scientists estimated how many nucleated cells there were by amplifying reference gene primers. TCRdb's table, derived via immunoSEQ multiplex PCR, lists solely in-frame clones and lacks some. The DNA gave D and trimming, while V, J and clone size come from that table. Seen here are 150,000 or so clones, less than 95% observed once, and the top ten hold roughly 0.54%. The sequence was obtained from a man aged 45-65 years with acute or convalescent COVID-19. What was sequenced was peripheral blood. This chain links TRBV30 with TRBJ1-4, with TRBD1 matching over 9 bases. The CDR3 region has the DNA TGTGCCTGGAGTCCCCTTGTGACAGGGGGAGAAAAACTGTTTTTT. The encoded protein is CAWSPLVTGGEKLFF.